These 25 T cell receptor beta chains came from one sample sequenced in a study of T-cell reconstitution after alpha-beta-depleted transplantation in children (TCRdb year 2016). Receptor libraries were prepared by PCR. Sequencing used an Illumina HiSeq 2500. TCR libraries were prepared with molecular barcoding, using unique molecular identifiers to normalize TCRbeta repertoire quantification. TCRdb took the public reads, trimmed them with fastp at Q25, ran MiXCR for clone calling and kept in-frame beta chains. Rows are unified per CDR3 protein, each entry keeping the most common DNA and genes. The sample table records some 350,000 distinct CDR3 sequences; around a tenth of these occur just once. The ten largest clones take up under 3% of the sample. The sample was PBMCs from the stem cell graft donor, taken from the stem cell graft. The receptors were sampled from a human donor who donated a stem cell graft to a child with acute lymphoblastic leukemia.

This clonotype was seen only a few times. The chain uses TRBV29-1 and TRBJ1-1; a weak D match, TRBD1 (5 bases). V dropped 7 bases and J dropped 8 bases, with 14 bases sitting between them. The CDR3 loop spans 11 amino acids. From germline, CDR1 is SQVTM and CDR2 ANQGSEA. Here the CDR3 DNA reads TGCAGCGCCAGGCAGGGCTCCGAAGCTTTCTTT. It codes for CSARQGSEAFF.

This clonotype occurred a few times. V is TRBV6-5 and J is TRBJ2-7; 15 positions match TRBD2. V lost 6 bases to trimming and J lost 2 bases; unmatched junction nucleotides: 14. Germline assignment: CDR1 MNHEY and CDR2 SVGAGI. The CDR3 extends over 19 amino acids. For the CDR3, the DNA is TGTGCCAGCAGCTACGGACAGGCCGGACTAGCGGGAGGGCCCTACGAGCAGTACTTC. It encodes CASSYGQAGLAGGPYEQYF.

There are many counts of this clonotype. The J gene is TRBJ2-3, the V gene TRBV7-2; 9 nucleotides match TRBD2. V gave up 2 bases and J gave up 4 bases; unmatched junction bases: 4. Germline CDR1 is SGHTA and CDR2 is FQGNSA. The CDR3 sequence is 15 residues long. The CDR3 loop reads CASSLIAGAPDTQYF. As DNA, the CDR3 is TGTGCCAGCAGCTTAATAGCGGGAGCCCCAGATACGCAGTATTTT.

In its sample, this clonotype was seen a few times. This chain links TRBV20-1 with TRBJ2-7; D uncertain. This CDR3 has 14 amino acids. Trimming removed 3 bases from V and 2 bases from J, with 14 bases in between. Germline V gene sequence: CDR1 DFQATT, CDR2 SNEGSKA (reference sequence). The CDR3 DNA reads as TGCAGTGCTAGCCGACCCCTTCGAGCCTACGAGCAGTACTTC. Translated, it gives CSASRPLRAYEQYF.

This chain links TRBV18 with TRBJ1-2; tentatively, D is TRBD1 (5 bases). The CDR3 extends over 15 amino acids. CDR1 is KGHSH and CDR2 is LQKENI in the germline V gene. V lost 10 bases, J lost 3 bases, and 21 bases lay in between. CDR3 DNA: TGTGCCACCCACGCCCAGGGAGTCGTCGACTATGGCTACACCTTC. This codes for CATHAQGVVDYGYTF.

Concerning this clonotype itself: One junction end disagrees with the germline gene, perhaps due to a read error. The chain uses TRBV3-1 and TRBJ2-1; D is perhaps TRBD1 or TRBD2 (7 bases each). The germline gives CDR1 LGHDT, CDR2 YNNKEL (reference sequence). This CDR3 is 14 amino acids long. For the CDR3, the DNA is TGTGCCAGCAGCCGGGCAGGGGGGGATCCTGAGGAGTTCTTC. Translated: CASSRAGGDPEEFF.

This clonotype was counted only a few times. V and J are TRBV10-2 and TRBJ2-7; 12 bases match TRBD2. With 6 bases clipped from V and 5 bases from J, the junction kept 2 bases outside the gene matches. The CDR3 runs 13 residues. Germline assignment: CDR1 WSHSY and CDR2 SAAADI. The CDR3 here is CASRTSGSDEQYF. The CDR3 region has the DNA TGCGCCAGCAGGACTAGCGGGAGCGACGAGCAGTACTTC.

This clonotype came up a few times. The J gene is TRBJ2-1, the V gene TRBV6-1; TRBD1 or TRBD2 may be the D gene (5 bases each). There are 15 residues in the CDR3. Trimming pared 10 bases from V and 5 bases from J, leaving 21 bases between. The germline gives CDR1 MNHNS, CDR2 SASEGT. Here the CDR3 reads CATRDHQGPDNEQFF. CDR3 nucleotide sequence: TGTGCCACCCGGGACCACCAGGGCCCTGACAATGAGCAGTTCTTC.

This clonotype was detected only a few times. The chain employs TRBV7-3 and TRBJ1-2; D unclear. Looked up from germline, CDR1 is SGHTA and CDR2 is FQGTGA. Trimming pared 5 bases from V and 0 bases from J, leaving 19 bases between. This CDR3 comprises 17 residues. CDR3 residues: CASSQHPGRQTNYGYTF. In DNA, the CDR3 is TGTGCCAGCAGCCAGCACCCTGGACGGCAGACTAACTATGGCTACACCTTC.

There are many counts of this clonotype. The rearrangement joins TRBV4-1 to TRBJ2-1; 7 bases map to TRBD2. The CDR3 contains 15 residues. V dropped 4 bases and J dropped 6; count of bases not matched to a gene: 9. Germline V lookup: CDR1 MGHRA, CDR2 YSYEKL. In DNA form, the CDR3 reads TGCGCCAGCAGCCTCCGGGACTCGGGGGGCAATGAGCAGTTCTTC. This encodes CASSLRDSGGNEQFF.

DNA of the CDR3: TGTGCCAGCAACCTGGACAGGGTTAATCAGCCCCAGCATTTT. It codes for CASNLDRVNQPQHF. V and J are TRBV2 and TRBJ1-5; 8 bases align to TRBD1. Germline CDR1 and CDR2: SNHLY and FYNNEI. J lost 4 bases, V lost 7 bases, and 6 bases had no gene match. This CDR3 region has 14 residues.

This clonotype was seen more than once but under ten times. The V and J genes are TRBV12-3 or TRBV12-4 and TRBJ2-3; 9 nucleotides align to TRBD2. V lost 5 bases, J lost 5 bases, and 8 bases stayed unmatched. The CDR3 runs to 15 residues. The CDR3 bases are TGTGCCAGCAGTCGGACTAGCGCGGATCAAGATACGCAGTATTTT. Translated, it gives CASSRTSADQDTQYF.

J is TRBJ1-1 and V is TRBV28; 9 bases match TRBD1. The J segment lost 1 base and the V segment lost 8 bases, leaving 2 bases of the junction unmatched. The CDR3 consists of 13 residues. Germline V gives CDR1 MDHEN, CDR2 SYDVKM. Here the CDR3 reads CASPGQGNTEAFF. The CDR3 DNA is TGTGCCAGCCCGGGACAGGGGAACACTGAAGCTTTCTTT.

This clonotype was counted between two and nine times. J is TRBJ1-4 and V is TRBV5-8; 7 bases line up with TRBD1. The CDR3 is 15 amino acids. Germline trimming cut 0 bases from V and 5 bases from J; bases unmatched to any gene: 4. Germline-derived CDR1 and CDR2 are SGHTS and YDEGEE. CDR3 DNA: TGTGCCAGCAGCTTGGTGACAGGGCTGAATGAAAAACTGTTTTTT. This translates into CASSLVTGLNEKLFF.

This clonotype was observed a few times. The V gene is TRBV9, the J gene TRBJ2-7; 9 nucleotides match TRBD2. Trimming at V came to 4 bases and at J to 7 bases, leaving 9 bases not matched to a gene. Per germline, CDR1 SGDLS and CDR2 YYNGEE. This CDR3 spans 14 amino acids. The CDR3: CASSLAGTTGEQYF. In DNA form, the CDR3 reads TGTGCCAGCAGCCTAGCGGGAACCACTGGTGAGCAGTACTTC.

This clonotype has a handful of counts. V gene TRBV7-2 combines with J gene TRBJ2-3; no definite D call. The CDR3 runs to 13 residues. CDR1 and CDR2 (germline): SGHTA, FQGNSA. V was trimmed by 8 bases and J by 9 bases, leaving 18 bases between them. The CDR3 region is CASGVPFLGTQYF. Here the CDR3 DNA reads TGTGCCAGCGGCGTACCTTTTTTGGGGACGCAGTATTTT.

This chain uses TRBV7-8 with TRBJ2-7; possible D gene TRBD1, 6 bases. Deletions cut 6 bases from V and 0 bases from J, with 18 bases between. This CDR3 has 16 amino acids. Germline loops: CDR1 SGHVS, CDR2 FQNEAQ. CDR3 nucleotide sequence: TGTGCCAGCAGTCCATCGGACAGCTACAGCTCCTACGAGCAGTACTTC. It translates to CASSPSDSYSSYEQYF.

This clonotype was observed many times. V is TRBV7-2 and J is TRBJ2-7; D not certain. V lost 2 bases and J 0 bases, leaving 11 bases between the germline ends. The CDR3 length is 15 residues. CDR1 is SGHTA and CDR2 is FQGNSA in the germline V gene. The CDR3 sequence is CASSLFPLSSYEQYF. CDR3 DNA sequence: TGTGCCAGCAGCTTATTCCCCTTGAGCTCCTACGAGCAGTACTTC. Combining the CDR3 with reference TRBV7-2 and TRBJ2-7 gives the whole variable domain GAGVSQSPSNKVTEKGKDVELRCDPISGHTALYWYRQSLGQGLEFLIYFQGNSAPDKSGLPSDRFSAERTGGSVSTLTIQRTQQEDSAVYLCASSLFPLSSYEQYFGPGTRLTVT.

This clonotype was seen a few times. The chain carries TRBV20-1 and TRBJ1-6; D gene uncertain. This CDR3 comprises 17 residues. Germline V CDR1 and CDR2: DFQATT, SNEGSKA (reference sequence). With 0 bases removed from V and 0 bases from J, the gap between germline ends came to 12 bases. The CDR3 loop is CSARDQAASSYNSPLHF. In DNA form, the CDR3 reads TGCAGTGCTAGAGATCAGGCGGCCAGCTCCTATAATTCACCCCTCCACTTT.

The table lists this clonotype with many counts. This chain connects TRBV7-9 to TRBJ1-1; no definite D call. The CDR3 totals 13 residues. In germline, CDR1 is SEHNR, CDR2 FQNEAQ (reference sequence). Deletions cut 5 bases from V and 11 bases from J, with 18 bases between. The CDR3 is CASSPEGPYGAFF. The DNA of the CDR3 is TGTGCCAGCAGCCCGGAAGGGCCATATGGGGCTTTCTTT.

The rearrangement links TRBV15 to TRBJ2-1; D gene uncertain. Looked up from germline, CDR1 is LNHNV and CDR2 is YYDKDF (reference sequence). The CDR3 has 15 residues. V dropped 0 bases and J dropped 7 bases, with 13 bases sitting between them. The CDR3 DNA follows: TGTGCCACCAGCAGAGATCTTAGGCTGTTGAATGAGCAGTTCTTC. Its translation: CATSRDLRLLNEQFF.

This clonotype was found a few times. The rearrangement uses TRBV20-1 and TRBJ1-1; 9 nucleotides line up with TRBD1. Germline CDR1 DFQATT, CDR2 SNEGSKA (reference sequence). This CDR3 comprises 16 residues. Trimming cost V 0 bases and J 3 bases; bases outside gene matches: 8. CDR3 coding DNA: TGCAGTGCTAGAGACGACAGGGGGGGATACGACACTGAAGCTTTCTTT. Translated, it gives CSARDDRGGYDTEAFF.

V gene TRBV20-1 combines with J gene TRBJ2-5, with D tentatively TRBD2 (5 bases). The CDR3 extends over 14 amino acids. Trimming cost V 3 bases and J 1 base, with 12 bases left between them. The V gene's germline CDR1 is DFQATT and CDR2 SNEGSKA (reference sequence). The CDR3 reads CSASYGGLQETQYF. In DNA, the CDR3 is TGCAGTGCTAGTTATGGCGGGCTCCAAGAGACCCAGTACTTC.

The chain is built from TRBV7-9 and TRBJ1-1, with D unresolved. V was clipped by 2 bases and J by 1 base, with 11 bases between them. This CDR3 has 15 amino acids. Germline assignment: CDR1 SEHNR and CDR2 FQNEAQ (reference sequence). Here the CDR3 DNA reads TGTGCCAGCAGCTTACGGGCCGGAAAGAACACTGAAGCTTTCTTT. Protein product: CASSLRAGKNTEAFF.

This clonotype was observed a handful of times. The V gene is TRBV7-9, the J gene TRBJ2-5; D gene ambiguous. V lost 1 base and J lost 3, with 9 bases in between. The CDR3 has 14 residues. Per the germline V gene, CDR1 is SEHNR and CDR2 is FQNEAQ (reference sequence). The CDR3: CASSLDNQKETQYF. CDR3 coding DNA: TGTGCCAGCAGCTTAGACAACCAGAAAGAGACCCAGTACTTC.